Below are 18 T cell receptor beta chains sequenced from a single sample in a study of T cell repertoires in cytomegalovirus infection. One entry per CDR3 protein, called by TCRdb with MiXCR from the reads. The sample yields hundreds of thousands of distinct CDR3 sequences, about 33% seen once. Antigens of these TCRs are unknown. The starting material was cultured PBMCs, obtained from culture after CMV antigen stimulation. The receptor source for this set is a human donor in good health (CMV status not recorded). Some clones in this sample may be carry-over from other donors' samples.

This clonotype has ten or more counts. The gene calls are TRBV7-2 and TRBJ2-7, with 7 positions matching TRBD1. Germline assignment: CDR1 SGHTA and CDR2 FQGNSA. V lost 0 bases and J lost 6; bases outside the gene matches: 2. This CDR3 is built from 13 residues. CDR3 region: CASSLATGLEQYF. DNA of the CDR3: TGTGCCAGCAGCTTAGCGACAGGGCTCGAGCAGTACTTC.

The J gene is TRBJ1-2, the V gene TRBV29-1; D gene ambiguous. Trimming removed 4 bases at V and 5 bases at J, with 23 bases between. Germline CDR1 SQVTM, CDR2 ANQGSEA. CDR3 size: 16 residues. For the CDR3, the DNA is TGCAGCGTTGTGAACCCCCGGTGGGGTGCATCTTATGGCTACACCTTC. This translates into CSVVNPRWGASYGYTF.

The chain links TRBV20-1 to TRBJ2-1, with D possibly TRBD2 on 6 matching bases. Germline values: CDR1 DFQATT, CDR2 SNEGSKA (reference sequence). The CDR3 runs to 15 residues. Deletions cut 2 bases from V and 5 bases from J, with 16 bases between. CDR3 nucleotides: TGCAGTGCTAGACGACTAGGTCTTGACAACAATGAGCAGTTCTTC. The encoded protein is CSARRLGLDNNEQFF.

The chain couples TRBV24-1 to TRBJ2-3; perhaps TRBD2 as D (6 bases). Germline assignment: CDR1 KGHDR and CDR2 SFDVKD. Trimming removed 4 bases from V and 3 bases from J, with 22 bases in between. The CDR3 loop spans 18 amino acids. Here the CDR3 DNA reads TGTGCCACCAGTGACGACACAAGTTGGGGGGAAGGTACAGATACGCAGTATTTT. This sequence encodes CATSDDTSWGEGTDTQYF.

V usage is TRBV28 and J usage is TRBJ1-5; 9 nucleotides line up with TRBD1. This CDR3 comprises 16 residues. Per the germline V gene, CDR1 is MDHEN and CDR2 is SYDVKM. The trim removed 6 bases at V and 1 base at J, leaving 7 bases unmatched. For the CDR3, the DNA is TGTGCCAGCAGGGGTCCGGGACAGGGAAGCAATCAGCCCCAGCATTTT. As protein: CASRGPGQGSNQPQHF.

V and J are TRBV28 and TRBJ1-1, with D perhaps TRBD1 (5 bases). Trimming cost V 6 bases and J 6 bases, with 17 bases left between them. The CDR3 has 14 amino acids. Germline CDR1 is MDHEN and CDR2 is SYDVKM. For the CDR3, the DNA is TGTGCCAGCAGCTCCATCGGGGGGTTAGCTGAAGCTTTCTTT. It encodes CASSSIGGLAEAFF.

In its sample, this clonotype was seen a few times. DNA of the CDR3: TGCGCCAGCAGCTTGGGGGGGTCTACACTGCCGACAGATACGCAGTATTTT. It yields the protein CASSLGGSTLPTDTQYF. V is TRBV5-1 and J is TRBJ2-3, with D perhaps assigned TRBD1 or TRBD2 (5 bases each). In germline, CDR1 is SGHRS, CDR2 YFSETQ. CDR3 length: 17 residues. V lost 0 bases and J 3 bases, leaving 17 bases between the germline ends.

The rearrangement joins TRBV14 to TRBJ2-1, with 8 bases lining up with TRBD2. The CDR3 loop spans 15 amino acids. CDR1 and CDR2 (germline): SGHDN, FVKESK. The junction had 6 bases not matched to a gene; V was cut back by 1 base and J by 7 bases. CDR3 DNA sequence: TGTGCCAGCAGCCAAGGACTCCAGCGGGAGAATGAGCAGTTCTTC. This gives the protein CASSQGLQRENEQFF.

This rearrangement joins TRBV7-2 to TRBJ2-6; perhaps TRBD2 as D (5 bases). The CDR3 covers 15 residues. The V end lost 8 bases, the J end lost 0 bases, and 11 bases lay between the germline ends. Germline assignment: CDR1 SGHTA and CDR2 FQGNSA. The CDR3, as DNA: TGTGCCAGCCCAAGGGAGCTCTCTGGGGCCAACGTCCTGACTTTC. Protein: CASPRELSGANVLTF.

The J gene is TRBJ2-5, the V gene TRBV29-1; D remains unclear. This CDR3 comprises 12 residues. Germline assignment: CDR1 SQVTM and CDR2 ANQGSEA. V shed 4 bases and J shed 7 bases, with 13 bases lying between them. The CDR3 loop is CSVGTEPWTQYF. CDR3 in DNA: TGCAGCGTTGGAACAGAGCCCTGGACCCAGTACTTC.

The CDR3 nucleotides read TGTGCCAGCAGCCGGGGACTAGCGACCGAAGATACGCAGTATTTT. Translated: CASSRGLATEDTQYF. The chain has TRBV12-3 or TRBV12-4 and TRBJ2-3; 10 positions match TRBD2. Losses at the gene ends were 6 bases for V and 5 bases for J; bases not matched to a gene: 8. This CDR3 spans 15 amino acids.

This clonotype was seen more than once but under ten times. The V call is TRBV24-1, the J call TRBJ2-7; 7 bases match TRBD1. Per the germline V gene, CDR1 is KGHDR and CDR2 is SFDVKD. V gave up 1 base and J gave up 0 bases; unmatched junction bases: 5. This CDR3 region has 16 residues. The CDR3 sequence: CATSDFSGQSSYEQYF. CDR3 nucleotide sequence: TGTGCCACCAGTGATTTTTCGGGACAGTCCTCCTACGAGCAGTACTTC.

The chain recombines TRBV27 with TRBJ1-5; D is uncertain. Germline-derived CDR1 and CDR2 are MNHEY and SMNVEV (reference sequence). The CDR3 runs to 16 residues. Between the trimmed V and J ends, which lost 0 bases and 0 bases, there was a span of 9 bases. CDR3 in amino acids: CASSLSGINSNQPQHF. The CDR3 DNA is TGTGCCAGCAGTTTATCAGGAATTAATAGCAATCAGCCCCAGCATTTT.

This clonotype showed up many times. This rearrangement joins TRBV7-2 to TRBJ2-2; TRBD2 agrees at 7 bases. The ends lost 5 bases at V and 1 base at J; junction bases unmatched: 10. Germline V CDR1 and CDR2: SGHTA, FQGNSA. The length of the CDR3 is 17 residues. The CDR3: CASSPHSPSGNTGELFF. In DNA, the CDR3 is TGTGCCAGCAGCCCCCATTCCCCTAGCGGGAACACCGGGGAGCTGTTTTTT.

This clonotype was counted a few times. CDR3 in amino acids: CSASSPRGYTEAFF. In DNA form, the CDR3 reads TGCAGTGCTAGCAGCCCCAGGGGATACACTGAAGCTTTCTTT. The chain has TRBV20-1 and TRBJ1-1, with a possible D match to TRBD1 (6 bases). The CDR3 is 14 residues long. CDR1 and CDR2 from the germline V gene are DFQATT and SNEGSKA (reference sequence). V was clipped by 3 bases and J by 3 bases, with 14 bases between them.

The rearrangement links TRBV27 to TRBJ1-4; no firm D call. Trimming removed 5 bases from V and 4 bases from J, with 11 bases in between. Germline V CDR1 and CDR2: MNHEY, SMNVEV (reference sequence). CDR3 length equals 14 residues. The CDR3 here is CASSLRPFNEKLFF. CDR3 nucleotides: TGTGCCAGCAGTCTACGACCGTTTAATGAAAAACTGTTTTTT.

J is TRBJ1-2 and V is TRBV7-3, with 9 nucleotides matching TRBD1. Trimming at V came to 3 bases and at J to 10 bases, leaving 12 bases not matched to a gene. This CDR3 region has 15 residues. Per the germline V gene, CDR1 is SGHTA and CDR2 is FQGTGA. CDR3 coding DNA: TGTGCCAGCAGCTTCTCGGGACAGGGACTTGGAGACTACACCTTC. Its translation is CASSFSGQGLGDYTF. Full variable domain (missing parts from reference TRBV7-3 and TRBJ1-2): GAGVSQTPSNKVTEKGKYVELRCDPISGHTALYWYRQSLGQGPEFLIYFQGTGAADDSGLPNDRFFAVRPEGSVSTLKIQRTERGDSAVYLCASSFSGQGLGDYTFGSGTRLTVV.

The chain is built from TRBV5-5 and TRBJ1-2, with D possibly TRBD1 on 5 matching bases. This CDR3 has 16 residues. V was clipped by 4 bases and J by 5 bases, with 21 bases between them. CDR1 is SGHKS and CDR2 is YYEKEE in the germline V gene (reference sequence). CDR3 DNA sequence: TGTGCCAGCAGCCCGACCCCGGGGGGGAGTCCTTATGGCTACACCTTC. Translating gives CASSPTPGGSPYGYTF.